One and the same sample provided the 22 T cell receptor beta chains below, sequenced in a study of response to subunit inactivated influenza vaccine. TCRdb independently ran MiXCR on the RT-PCR reads; one entry per CDR3 protein. The sample contains hundreds of thousands of distinct CDR3 sequences, about 12% of which appear only once. The source was PBMCs from blood, collected on the day of vaccination. These receptors all come from a man aged 45-65 years who received an inactivated influenza vaccine.

This clonotype occurred a few times. V gene TRBV12-3 or TRBV12-4 combines with J gene TRBJ1-1, with no clear D. V was shortened by 3 bases and J by 5 bases, with 10 bases between the two germline ends. The CDR3 extends over 13 amino acids. The CDR3 DNA reads TGTGCCAGCAGTTTTTCCCGGCAAACTGAAGCTTTCTTT. Amino acid sequence: CASSFSRQTEAFF.

This clonotype was detected a few times. This CDR3 is CSAYILAGQETQYF. CDR3 DNA sequence: TGCAGCGCTTATATTCTAGCGGGACAAGAGACCCAGTACTTC. The V gene is TRBV20-1, the J gene TRBJ2-5, with 9 bases identical to TRBD2. The V gene's germline CDR1 is DFQATT and CDR2 SNEGSKA (reference sequence). CDR3 size: 14 residues.

The chain uses TRBV4-1 and TRBJ1-2; D perhaps matches TRBD1 (5 bases). Germline V gene sequence: CDR1 MGHRA, CDR2 YSYEKL. This CDR3 has 14 residues. Trimming took off 3 bases at V and 6 bases at J, with 14 bases between the two ends. The CDR3 is CASSHRGRGDGYTF. CDR3 nucleotide sequence: TGCGCCAGCAGCCATCGAGGACGGGGGGATGGCTACACCTTC.

The chain carries TRBV6-5 and TRBJ2-2, with D possibly matching TRBD1 (7 bases). The germline V gene has CDR1 MNHEY and CDR2 SVGAGI. The ends were cut back, 2 bases at V and 1 base at J, with 8 bases in the middle. The CDR3 has 15 residues. CDR3 DNA: TGTGCCAGCAGTTACCAGGGGGGGAACACCGGGGAGCTGTTTTTT. Protein product: CASSYQGGNTGELFF.

This clonotype was seen a handful of times. The V call is TRBV7-8, the J call TRBJ1-1, with D maybe TRBD1 (5 bases). V was cut by 8 bases and J by 4 bases, with 17 bases left in between. The CDR3 covers 14 residues. In germline, CDR1 is SGHVS, CDR2 FQNEAQ. CDR3 residues: CASGRRKGATEAFF. The CDR3 DNA reads TGTGCCAGCGGACGGAGGAAAGGGGCCACTGAAGCTTTCTTT.

This clonotype was seen at least ten times. The rearrangement uses TRBV5-1 and TRBJ2-1; 11 bases are a match to TRBD2. CDR3 length equals 16 residues. V was clipped by 1 base and J by 9 bases; unmatched bases: 9. The germline CDR1 and CDR2 sequences are SGHRS and YFSETQ. The CDR3, as DNA: TGCGCCAGCAGCTTGCTGGGTAGCGGGGGGGCCAGTGAGCAGTTCTTC. It encodes CASSLLGSGGASEQFF.

CDR3 in DNA: TGTGCCAGCAGTTTTTCAGGACAGCTCGCTGGCTACACCTTC. Translated: CASSFSGQLAGYTF. The chain uses TRBV12-3 or TRBV12-4 and TRBJ1-2; D possibly corresponds to TRBD1 (6 bases). This CDR3 region has 14 residues. The V and J ends lost 3 bases and 7 bases respectively, with 15 bases between them.

This clonotype has only a few counts. The rearrangement links TRBV29-1 to TRBJ2-7, with D possibly being TRBD1 or TRBD2 (6 bases each). Per the germline V gene, CDR1 is SQVTM and CDR2 is ANQGSEA. This CDR3 is built from 15 residues. V lost 6 bases and J lost 3, with 21 bases in between. The CDR3 sequence is CSVAWGAGEFYEQYF. The CDR3, as DNA: TGCAGCGTAGCCTGGGGGGCAGGGGAATTCTACGAGCAGTACTTC.

This clonotype came up a few times. This chain connects TRBV5-1 to TRBJ1-2; 9 bases line up with TRBD1. CDR1 and CDR2 (germline): SGHRS, YFSETQ. The CDR3 runs to 15 residues. The junction had 8 bases not matched to a gene; V was cut back by 4 bases and J by 4 bases. CDR3 loop: CASSRTGEVSYGYTF. The CDR3 DNA reads TGCGCCAGCAGCAGGACAGGGGAGGTTAGCTATGGCTACACCTTC.

This chain uses TRBV12-2 with TRBJ2-5; the DNA was not compared with TRBD1, the D call given in the table. TRBV12-2 is described as a pseudogene. This CDR3 spans 14 amino acids. Here the CDR3 reads CASRFSPLRETQYF. In nucleotides, the CDR3 is TGTGCAAGTCGCTTTTCCCCCTTAAGAGAGACCCAGTACTTC.

This clonotype was recorded many times. The gene calls are TRBV29-1 and TRBJ2-5, with 7 nucleotides matching TRBD2. Germline V gives CDR1 SQVTM, CDR2 ANQGSEA. The CDR3 sequence is 12 residues long. The junction had 3 bases not matched to a gene; V was cut back by 6 bases and J by 2 bases. The CDR3 bases are TGCAGCGTCAGGGAGGGTCAAGAGACCCAGTACTTC. This translates into CSVREGQETQYF.

This clonotype was found a few times. The chain has TRBV4-2 and TRBJ2-7; weak D call: TRBD1 (6 bases). This CDR3 region has 17 residues. Germline assignment: CDR1 LGHNA and CDR2 YNFKEQ. The V gene lost 2 bases and the J gene lost 0 bases, with 17 bases spanning the gap. The CDR3, as DNA: TGTGCCAGCAGCCAAAACTCCGGGACATTCTCCTCCTACGAGCAGTACTTC. It encodes CASSQNSGTFSSYEQYF.

The sample holds a few counts of this clonotype. This CDR3 reads CASSVGHSSGRSSYNEQFF. DNA for the CDR3: TGTGCCAGCAGCGTAGGCCACTCTAGCGGTAGGAGCTCCTACAATGAGCAGTTCTTC. The rearrangement links TRBV9 to TRBJ2-1, with 7 bases aligning to TRBD2. Trimming took 0 bases from V and 0 from J; bases not matched to a gene: 12. This CDR3 region has 19 residues. Germline V gene data show CDR1 as SGDLS and CDR2 as YYNGEE.

The chain carries TRBV20-1 and TRBJ1-1; D is ambiguous. Between the trimmed V and J ends, which lost 3 bases and 1 base, there was a span of 15 bases. The CDR3 runs 15 residues. CDR1 is DFQATT and CDR2 is SNEGSKA in the germline V gene (reference sequence). The CDR3 DNA sequence: TGCAGTGCTAGTGCAGGCTTTAGGCAGAACACTGAAGCTTTCTTT. Translated, it gives CSASAGFRQNTEAFF.

V is TRBV6-6 and J is TRBJ1-5; D may be TRBD1 (6 bases). CDR3 size: 12 residues. Germline V gene sequence: CDR1 MNHNY, CDR2 SVGAGI (reference sequence). The V gene lost 5 bases and the J gene lost 9 bases, with 11 bases spanning the gap. CDR3 sequence: CASSQQGGPQHF. The CDR3, as DNA: TGTGCCAGCAGTCAACAGGGAGGGCCCCAGCATTTT.

This clonotype was detected a few times. The chain recombines TRBV4-3 with TRBJ2-7; D gene unclear. The V gene lost 1 base and the J gene lost 7 bases, with 11 bases spanning the gap. The CDR3 is made up of 13 amino acids. The germline gives CDR1 LGHNA, CDR2 YSLEER. In DNA, the CDR3 is TGCGCCAGCAGCCAAGGGCAGTTTGGGGAGCAGTACTTC. Protein: CASSQGQFGEQYF.

This chain links TRBV6-2 or TRBV6-3 with TRBJ2-5; TRBD2 aligns across 11 bases. CDR1 is MNHEY and CDR2 is SVGEGT in the germline V gene. The CDR3 loop spans 16 amino acids. The V gene end was trimmed by 4 bases and the J gene end by 2 bases; junction bases not matched to a gene: 6. CDR3 nucleotides: TGTGCCAGCAGTTTTCGACTAGCGGGAACTCAAGAGACCCAGTACTTC. This sequence encodes CASSFRLAGTQETQYF.

A note on this clonotype: This may stem from a read error, because a much larger clone lies one nucleotide away. The CDR3 region is CASSYSNQHQHF. CDR3 DNA: TGTGCCAGCAGTTATAGCAATCAGCACCAGCATTTT. V usage is TRBV6-2 or TRBV6-3 and J usage is TRBJ1-5, with D hard to call. The length of the CDR3 is 12 residues. CDR1 and CDR2 from the germline V gene are MNHEY and SVGEGT.

This clonotype was seen a few times. The V call is TRBV29-1, the J call TRBJ1-1, with 9 bases that match TRBD1. V shed 1 base and J 4 bases; nucleotides not matched to a gene: 4. There are 14 residues in the CDR3. Germline CDR1 SQVTM, CDR2 ANQGSEA. CDR3 in amino acids: CSVEVQGAATEAFF. In nucleotides, the CDR3 is TGCAGCGTTGAAGTACAGGGGGCTGCCACTGAAGCTTTCTTT. Full variable domain (outside the CDR3, taken from reference TRBV29-1 and TRBJ1-1): SAVISQKPSRDICQRGTSLTIQCQVDSQVTMMFWYRQQPGQSLTLIATANQGSEATYESGFVIDKFPISRPNLTFSTLTVSNMSPEDSSIYLCSVEVQGAATEAFFGQGTRLTVV.

The genes are TRBV6-2 or TRBV6-3 and TRBJ2-1, with TRBD2 identical over 13 bases. The CDR3 totals 16 residues. Unmatched junction bases numbered 15, after V lost 10 bases and J lost 9 bases. Germline V CDR1 and CDR2: MNHEY, SVGEGT. CDR3 sequence (DNA): TGTGCCATCGCGGGGGGACTAGCGGGGATTAACACTGAGCAGTTCTTC. Translation gives CAIAGGLAGINTEQFF.

The J gene is TRBJ2-6, the V gene TRBV12-3 or TRBV12-4; possibly TRBD1 for D (6 bases). V dropped 10 bases and J dropped 0 bases, with 19 bases sitting between them. This CDR3 region has 17 residues. In DNA, the CDR3 is TGTGCCACCACATCAACAGGGTACCTCTCTGGGGCCAACGTCCTGACTTTC. Translating gives CATTSTGYLSGANVLTF.

This clonotype was counted at least ten times. A junction end diverges from the germline sequence, so it may reflect a read error. The V gene is TRBV5-1, the J gene TRBJ2-7; a possible D gene is TRBD1 (9 bases). Germline V gene data show CDR1 as SGHRS and CDR2 as YFSETQ. This CDR3 is 13 amino acids long. CDR3 sequence reads: CASSGGQGYEQYF. CDR3 in DNA: TGTGCCAGCAGCGGGGGACAGGGCTACGAGCAGTACTTC.